Many counts were recorded for the clone carrying this TCR beta chain. The antigen is undetermined. The data are from a study of human T cells and chemical hapten exposure. Whole-study results and caveats: Expanded TCRs showed more large CDR3 clusters than pre-sensitization or healthy control sets.

As processed by the authors: Sample-level TCR yields exhibited a median of roughly 96,000, with a range of roughly 20,000 to 700,000. TCRdb used MiXCR to reprocess the RACE reads, holding one entry per CDR3 protein. TCRdb assigned the V and J calls; the authors' analysis was not used. In the table there are roughly 380,000 distinct CDR3 sequences, approximately 5.1% of which are singletons. The CDR3 has 12 amino acids. The V end lost 6 bases, the J end lost 6 bases, and 11 bases lay between the germline ends. Stated time point: pre-sensitization, week 0. Noted treatment: therapeutic diphenylcyclopropenone sensitization with weekly scalp DPC. Every donor had alopecia and was 18 to 70 years old; all were suitable for DPC.

This TCR derives from a woman aged 50 to 60 with alopecia areata. Some clones in this sample may be carry-over from other donors' samples. The starting material was whole blood, obtained in connection with sensitization to the hapten diphenylcyclopropenone (DPC). V usage is TRBV12-3 or TRBV12-4 and J usage is TRBJ1-2; no clear D gene. CDR3 amino acids: CASRYNRDGYTF. The CDR3 region has the DNA TGTGCCAGCAGATATAACAGAGATGGCTACACCTTC.